The clone carrying this TCR beta chain was observed a handful of times. How the authors handled the data: Cell counts per sample came from amplifying reference gene primers. Clones were read by immunoSEQ multiplex PCR, and TCRdb kept only the in-frame ones, dropping some. V and J calls and clone size are those listed in that table; D and trimming were worked out from the DNA. The data show 150,000 to 200,000 clones, roughly nine tenths seen once. These data come from a study of blood T cell repertoires in COVID-19. For the study at large: Acute and convalescent COVID-19 samples came from the United States, Italy and Spain.

Germline values: CDR1 KGHSH, CDR2 LQKENI. The ends lost 1 base at V and 8 bases at J; junction bases unmatched: 8. This CDR3 is built from 15 residues. The genes are TRBV18 and TRBJ1-2; 9 nucleotides match TRBD1. The sample was peripheral blood. This receptor was obtained from a man aged 18 to 29 who had recovered from COVID-19. The CDR3 spells CASSPLEGQGRGYTF. Written as DNA, the CDR3 is TGTGCCAGCTCACCACTTGAAGGACAGGGGAGAGGCTACACCTTC.